This TCR beta chain was observed in a study of control samples from healthy donors and cancer patients. Only in-frame clones appear in the TCRdb table, and some are missing; sequencing was by immunoSEQ multiplex PCR. The profile shows some 120,000 clones, about 90% of them singletons. Sequencing input: blood. This sequence was found in a young man in good health.

CDR3 DNA: TGTGCCAGCAGTTACTCAACAGGGGGAGCTTTCTTT. It translates to CASSYSTGGAFF. The chain employs TRBV6-2 or TRBV6-3 and TRBJ1-1, with 8 positions matching TRBD1. This CDR3 spans 12 amino acids. Unmatched junction bases numbered 1, after V lost 0 bases and J lost 10 bases. Germline CDR1 and CDR2: MNHEY and SVGEGT.